This T cell receptor (beta chain) derives from a study of T-cell memory formation after mild COVID-19. Looking at the study overall: In these data, TCR clusters were largely donor specific.

This clonotype was counted between two and nine times. Its antigen remains unidentified. MiXCR was run by TCRdb on the 5' RACE reads, yielding one entry per CDR3 protein. Counted here are roughly 610,000 distinct CDR3 sequences, roughly 17% occurring once; the ten biggest clones make up approximately 8.1%. Whole-study results and caveats: Memory from before infection featured some responding clones, which suggests cross-reactive memory joined. Clones that contracted from day 15 to 85 were balanced CD4/CD8, while later expanders leaned CD4+. In second-wave clones peaking day 37, SARS-CoV-2 specificity remained unconfirmed.

The receptor was isolated from an adult woman who had mild COVID-19 (a few samples of this study predate the infection). Cell type and time point are not known. The specimen sequenced was PBMCs or a T cell subset sorted from them (not recorded which).

CDR3 region: CATSGPGEAGQETQYF. The CDR3 DNA sequence: TGTGCCACCTCGGGACCAGGTGAAGCGGGGCAAGAGACCCAGTACTTC. V is TRBV10-3 and J is TRBJ2-5, with TRBD2 matching over 7 bases. This CDR3 contains 16 residues. With 10 bases clipped from V and 2 bases from J, the junction kept 16 bases outside the gene matches. Germline V gene lookup returns CDR1 ENHRY and CDR2 SYGVKD.